This passage covers 8 T cell receptor beta chains from one sample sequenced in a study of graft-versus-host responses after intestinal transplantation. Antigens for these TCRs are unknown. The assay was immunoSEQ multiplex PCR, and TCRdb's table has in-frame clones only and misses some. This sample has about 39,000 clones, with more than 85% found just once. Here the sequenced sample was unstimulated CD8+ T cells sorted from spleen or lymph node cells, taken before transplant. Receptors originate from a human donor who was the organ donor for an intestinal transplant.

The count of this clone is one. The chain employs TRBV7-8 and TRBJ2-1; TRBD2 agrees at 9 bases. CDR3 length equals 17 residues. Germline V CDR1 and CDR2: SGHVS, FQNEAQ. V lost 5 bases, J lost 4 bases, and 12 bases stayed unmatched. The CDR3 here is CASSPERLAVGYNEQFF. Here the CDR3 DNA reads TGTGCCAGCAGCCCAGAGAGACTAGCGGTTGGGTACAATGAGCAGTTCTTC.

J is TRBJ2-1 and V is TRBV2; 15 positions agree with TRBD2. With V trimmed by 5 bases and J by 7 bases, 9 bases remained unmatched. The V gene's germline CDR1 is SNHLY and CDR2 FYNNEI. The CDR3 has 17 amino acids. In DNA, the CDR3 is TGTGCCAGCAGTCCCGGACTAGCGGGAGGGCCGAGGAATGAGCAGTTCTTC. Encoded protein: CASSPGLAGGPRNEQFF.

The V gene is TRBV7-8, the J gene TRBJ2-1, with 7 bases lining up with TRBD1. V gave up 5 bases and J gave up 7 bases; unmatched junction bases: 2. The CDR3 runs 12 residues. Germline V gene sequence: CDR1 SGHVS, CDR2 FQNEAQ. The CDR3 reads CASSRDSNEQFF. CDR3 nucleotides: TGTGCCAGCAGCCGGGACAGTAATGAGCAGTTCTTC.

This rearrangement joins TRBV28 to TRBJ2-7, with a tentative D call TRBD2 (5 bases). The V and J ends lost 7 bases and 4 bases respectively, with 32 bases between them. Germline lookup yields CDR1 MDHEN and CDR2 SYDVKM. This CDR3 spans 19 amino acids. CDR3: CASTPTYREPGSRRYEQYF. The CDR3 coding sequence is TGTGCCAGCACCCCCACCTATCGGGAACCGGGGTCCAGGAGGTACGAGCAGTACTTC.

Turning to this clone: The junction departs from the called germline gene at one end, perhaps through a read error. The same CDR3 can be traced to other DNA sequences in this sample. This chain links TRBV2 with TRBJ2-4; the match to TRBD1 covers 8 bases. Germline V gene lookup returns CDR1 SNHLY and CDR2 FYNNEI. CDR3 length equals 17 residues. The CDR3 DNA is TGCGCCAGCAGTGACCCGACAGGGGCGGTAGCCAAAAACATTCAGTACTTC. Translating it yields CASSDPTGAVAKNIQYF.

As to this clone: One junction end does not reproduce the germline sequence, and a read error may be involved. The V and J genes are TRBV11-3 and TRBJ2-7, with TRBD2 identical over 11 bases. The CDR3 is 18 amino acids. Germline CDR1 SGHNT, CDR2 YENEEA. CDR3 coding DNA: TGTGCCAGCAGCCTAGAGTTCCCGGGGGTAGCGGGAGGGAGCGAGCAGTACTTC. Translating it yields CASSLEFPGVAGGSEQYF.

The chain has TRBV27 and TRBJ1-5, with unresolved D. The CDR3 is 13 residues long. V was trimmed by 3 bases and J by 0 bases, leaving 3 bases between them. Germline-derived CDR1 and CDR2 are MNHEY and SMNVEV (reference sequence). The CDR3 is CASSFSSNQPQHF. The CDR3 DNA reads as TGTGCCAGCAGTTTTTCTAGCAATCAGCCCCAGCATTTT.

V and J are TRBV28 and TRBJ2-1, with D possibly TRBD1 on 6 matching bases. V was clipped by 4 bases and J by 10 bases, with 17 bases between them. Germline CDR1 reads MDHEN; CDR2 reads SYDVKM. CDR3 size: 14 residues. The CDR3 nucleotides read TGTGCCAGCAGTTCCCCGGAACAGGGACGCGAGCAGTTCTTC. It is translated as CASSSPEQGREQFF. The full variable domain, in which reference TRBV28 and TRBJ2-1 provide the parts outside the CDR3, is DVKVTQSSRYLVKRTGEKVFLECVQDMDHENMFWYRQDPGLGLRLIYFSYDVKMKEKGDIPEGYSVSREKKERFSLILESASTNQTSMYLCASSSPEQGREQFFGPGTRLTVL.